This T cell receptor beta chain was found in a study of blood T cell repertoires in COVID-19. Study as a whole: PBMCs, B-cell-depleted T cells, or T cells provided the cDNA or gDNA that made up the material.

The CDR3 runs 13 residues. The V gene's germline CDR1 is SGHTA and CDR2 FQGTGA. Trimming cost V 2 bases and J 7 bases, with 9 bases left between them. Per the authors' pipeline: Reference gene primer amplification yielded estimated nucleated cell counts. Libraries were prepared by immunoSEQ multiplex PCR; TCRdb keeps only in-frame clonotypes and omits some of them. V and J calls and clone size are given by that table; D and trimming were obtained from the DNA. Of approximately 200,000 clones listed, over 70% are singletons. The genes are TRBV7-3 and TRBJ2-1; no definite D call. Sequenced: peripheral blood. The source of this sequence is a man between 60 and 75 years old with active or convalescent COVID-19. The CDR3 region is CASSLDPRNEQFF. In DNA form, the CDR3 reads TGTGCCAGCAGCTTAGATCCCCGGAATGAGCAGTTCTTC. The whole variable domain, remainder taken from reference TRBV7-3 and TRBJ2-1, is GAGVSQTPSNKVTEKGKYVELRCDPISGHTALYWYRQSLGQGPEFLIYFQGTGAADDSGLPNDRFFAVRPEGSVSTLKIQRTERGDSAVYLCASSLDPRNEQFFGPGTRLTVL.